These 21 T cell receptor beta chains were sequenced from one sample in a study of blood T cells in healthy people across ages. Alongside a J-beta primer mix, a sample-barcoded 5' primer served in a second PCR lasting about 7 to 12 cycles. In TCRdb, the 5' RACE reads were re-called with MiXCR into one record per CDR3 protein. The data contain approximately 850,000 distinct CDR3 sequences, around 42% of them seen just once; the ten biggest clones take up around 21%. The sample comprised blood. Receptors originate from a man aged 55 to 69 in good health.

This clonotype was counted between two and nine times. CDR3 sequence: CSAIPWTKQQETQYF. The CDR3, as DNA: TGCAGTGCTATACCTTGGACTAAACAACAAGAGACCCAGTACTTC. The chain recombines TRBV20-1 with TRBJ2-5, with D perhaps matching TRBD2 (6 bases). The ends were cut back, 4 bases at V and 2 bases at J, with 17 bases in the middle. The CDR3 is 15 amino acids. Germline CDR1 is DFQATT and CDR2 is SNEGSKA (reference sequence).

To note about this clonotype: A much larger clone is a single base away; this may be a read error. The chain carries TRBV5-1 and TRBJ2-5; TRBD2 is a possible D gene (6 bases). This CDR3 is built from 15 residues. V shed 1 base and J shed 6 bases, with 16 bases lying between them. Germline V gene data show CDR1 as SGHRS and CDR2 as YFSETQ. The CDR3 is CASSLIDGEAKTQYF. As DNA, the CDR3 is TGCGCCAGCAGCTTGATCGACGGGGAGGCGAAGACCCAGTACTTC.

This clonotype was picked up many times. This chain connects TRBV29-1 to TRBJ2-5; a weak D match, TRBD1 (5 bases). This CDR3 spans 12 amino acids. V was trimmed by 4 bases and J by 3 bases, leaving 9 bases between them. Germline V lookup: CDR1 SQVTM, CDR2 ANQGSEA. The CDR3 region has the DNA TGCAGCGTTGTCGGCAGGGAAGAGACCCAGTACTTC. This translates into CSVVGREETQYF.

The chain recombines TRBV13 with TRBJ1-1; D is perhaps TRBD1 (5 bases). The CDR3 covers 12 residues. The germline CDR1 and CDR2 sequences are PRHDT and FYEKMQ (reference sequence). Trimming took 10 bases from V and 3 from J, leaving 12 bases between them. The CDR3 here is CATSGGDTEAFF. The CDR3 coding sequence is TGTGCCACCAGTGGGGGGGACACTGAAGCTTTCTTT.

This clonotype was seen a few times. The chain links TRBV27 to TRBJ2-7; 8 bases align to TRBD1. The ends lost 5 bases at V and 5 bases at J; junction bases unmatched: 11. Germline lookup yields CDR1 MNHEY and CDR2 SMNVEV (reference sequence). The CDR3 extends over 15 amino acids. The CDR3 protein is CASSPPGQGSHEQYF. The CDR3 DNA follows: TGTGCCAGCAGTCCCCCCGGACAGGGTTCACACGAGCAGTACTTC.

This clonotype was seen more than once but under ten times. The chain carries TRBV7-2 and TRBJ2-7, with TRBD2 as a possible D gene (5 bases). The V and J ends lost 1 base and 1 base respectively, with 11 bases between them. The length of the CDR3 is 15 residues. Per the germline V gene, CDR1 is SGHTA and CDR2 is FQGNSA. CDR3 sequence: CASSLGRRGSYEQYF. DNA of the CDR3: TGTGCCAGCAGCTTAGGACGCCGAGGGTCCTACGAGCAGTACTTC.

The chain couples TRBV9 to TRBJ2-3; 11 bases fit TRBD2. This CDR3 comprises 16 residues. CDR1 and CDR2 from the germline V gene are SGDLS and YYNGEE. V was pared by 4 bases and J by 3 bases, with 7 bases of the junction left unmatched. The DNA of the CDR3 is TGTGCCAGCAGCCCAGTAGCGGGGGGGCTGACAGATACGCAGTATTTT. This gives the protein CASSPVAGGLTDTQYF.

In its sample, this clonotype was seen many times. The CDR3 DNA sequence: TGTGCCAGCAGCCCTGACAGTTACAAAAACATTCAGTACTTC. Its protein product is CASSPDSYKNIQYF. The chain carries TRBV11-2 and TRBJ2-4; D may be TRBD1 (5 bases). V lost 5 bases to trimming and J lost 3 bases, with 11 bases between them. Germline V gene sequence: CDR1 SGHAT, CDR2 FQNNGV. The CDR3 totals 14 residues.

This clonotype has just a few counts. The rearrangement uses TRBV7-2 and TRBJ2-3, with 9 bases identical to TRBD2. V lost 5 bases to trimming and J lost 1 base; unmatched junction nucleotides: 19. The CDR3 is 20 residues long. Germline lookup yields CDR1 SGHTA and CDR2 FQGNSA. The CDR3 region has the DNA TGTGCCAGCAGCCTAGTCCTTCCTTTGGCGGGGGGGTACGGCACAGATACGCAGTATTTT. Amino acids: CASSLVLPLAGGYGTDTQYF.

Remarks on this clonotype: One end of the junction fails to match germline, which may point to a read error. V usage is TRBV3-1 and J usage is TRBJ1-1, with D unresolved. The length of the CDR3 is 15 residues. The germline CDR1 and CDR2 sequences are LGHDT and YNNKEL (reference sequence). The CDR3 here is CASSQDNQRNTEAFF. CDR3 bases: TGTGCCAGCAGCCAAGATAATCAGCGGAACACCGAAGCTTTCTTT.

The chain combines TRBV7-8 with TRBJ2-7, with TRBD1 matching 7 bases. Looked up from germline, CDR1 is SGHVS and CDR2 is FQNEAQ. The CDR3 runs to 16 residues. Germline trimming cut 4 bases from V and 1 base from J; bases unmatched to any gene: 10. The CDR3 here is CASSSTPRTGSYEQYF. The CDR3, as DNA: TGTGCCAGCAGCTCCACACCCCGGACAGGTTCCTACGAGCAGTACTTC.

This clonotype was found a few times. The chain combines TRBV7-2 with TRBJ2-3, with D maybe TRBD2 (5 bases). V lost 5 bases, J lost 6 bases, and 9 bases lay in between. This CDR3 region has 12 residues. Looked up from germline, CDR1 is SGHTA and CDR2 is FQGNSA. CDR3 DNA sequence: TGTGCCAGCAGCCACTGGAGGGATACGCAGTATTTT. Protein: CASSHWRDTQYF.

The chain is built from TRBV7-2 and TRBJ2-7; D assignment may be TRBD1 or TRBD2 (5 bases each). CDR3 length: 13 amino acids. Deletions cut 4 bases from V and 7 bases from J, with 14 bases between. CDR1 SGHTA and CDR2 FQGNSA come from the germline V gene. In DNA, the CDR3 is TGTGCCAGCAGCTCCCAGGGAGAAGGGGAGCAGTACTTC. This codes for CASSSQGEGEQYF. The complete variable domain, with remaining parts taken from reference TRBV7-2 and TRBJ2-7, reads GAGVSQSPSNKVTEKGKDVELRCDPISGHTALYWYRQSLGQGLEFLIYFQGNSAPDKSGLPSDRFSAERTGGSVSTLTIQRTQQEDSAVYLCASSSQGEGEQYFGPGTRLTVT.

In this sample, this clonotype turned up a few times. The chain is built from TRBV6-5 and TRBJ2-5, with D perhaps TRBD1 (6 bases). The J call may be incorrect, as the DNA end agrees better with TRBJ2-7. The CDR3 length is 13 residues. Germline CDR1 MNHEY, CDR2 SVGAGI. As DNA, the CDR3 is TGTGCCAGCAGCCCCAACAGGGCGGACGAGCAGTACTTC. Translating it yields CASSPNRADEQYF.

The chain is built from TRBV20-1 and TRBJ2-3, with unresolved D. The CDR3 loop spans 14 amino acids. Germline CDR1 reads DFQATT; CDR2 reads SNEGSKA (reference sequence). Trimming removed 3 bases from V and 1 base from J, with 11 bases in between. In DNA form, the CDR3 reads TGCAGTGCTAGTGGCGGATCGGGCACAGATACGCAGTATTTT. Protein product: CSASGGSGTDTQYF.

The count of this clonotype is one. The genes are TRBV15 and TRBJ1-5; unclear D gene. The germline V and J ends were trimmed by 0 bases and 6 bases, with 12 bases remaining between them. Germline V CDR1 and CDR2: LNHNV, YYDKDF (reference sequence). The CDR3 is 15 residues long. CDR3 sequence: CATSRDSRTGQPQHF. CDR3 coding DNA: TGTGCCACCAGCAGAGATAGCAGGACCGGTCAGCCCCAGCATTTT.

The chain employs TRBV6-5 and TRBJ2-3; 9 bases fit TRBD1. The CDR3 sequence is 15 residues long. Germline lookup yields CDR1 MNHEY and CDR2 SVGAGI. V lost 4 bases, J lost 6 bases, and 8 bases stayed unmatched. The CDR3 spells CASSFLQGARDTQYF. CDR3 in DNA: TGTGCCAGCAGTTTTCTACAGGGGGCGCGGGATACGCAGTATTTT.

The chain couples TRBV7-2 to TRBJ2-3; D may be TRBD1 (6 bases). V shed 5 bases and J shed 7 bases, with 22 bases lying between them. Per germline, CDR1 SGHTA and CDR2 FQGNSA. This CDR3 has 16 amino acids. DNA for the CDR3: TGTGCCAGCAGCGCGACAGGCTATGGGACACAGTATACGCAGTATTTT. Translation: CASSATGYGTQYTQYF.

The rearrangement links TRBV7-2 to TRBJ2-7; D tentatively reads TRBD1 or TRBD2 (6 bases each). Trimming stripped 1 base from V and 7 bases from J, with 20 bases between. The germline V gene has CDR1 SGHTA and CDR2 FQGNSA. The CDR3 extends over 16 amino acids. The CDR3 sequence is CASSLGGAHSYNEQYF. The CDR3 nucleotides are TGTGCCAGCAGCTTAGGGGGGGCCCACTCCTACAATGAGCAGTACTTC.

This clonotype was counted only a few times. This sequence joins TRBV29-1 and TRBJ1-2; no firm D call. CDR1 is SQVTM, CDR2 ANQGSEA, per germline. This CDR3 has 17 residues. V lost 0 bases to trimming and J lost 4 bases, with 21 bases between them. CDR3 in amino acids: CSVEDRRVPAGSYGYTF. The CDR3 DNA sequence: TGCAGCGTTGAAGATAGGAGGGTTCCCGCGGGCTCCTATGGCTACACCTTC. The full variable domain, completed using reference TRBV29-1 and TRBJ1-2, is SAVISQKPSRDICQRGTSLTIQCQVDSQVTMMFWYRQQPGQSLTLIATANQGSEATYESGFVIDKFPISRPNLTFSTLTVSNMSPEDSSIYLCSVEDRRVPAGSYGYTFGSGTRLTVV.

This clonotype was detected ten times or more. The CDR3 nucleotides are TGCGCCAGCAGCCAAGATAGAACAGGGGGCACAGATACGCAGTATTTT. Its protein is CASSQDRTGGTDTQYF. The V call is TRBV4-3, the J call TRBJ2-3; 7 bases map to TRBD1. The germline CDR1 and CDR2 sequences are LGHNA and YSLEER. With 0 bases clipped from V and 1 base from J, the junction kept 4 bases outside the gene matches. This CDR3 is built from 16 residues.